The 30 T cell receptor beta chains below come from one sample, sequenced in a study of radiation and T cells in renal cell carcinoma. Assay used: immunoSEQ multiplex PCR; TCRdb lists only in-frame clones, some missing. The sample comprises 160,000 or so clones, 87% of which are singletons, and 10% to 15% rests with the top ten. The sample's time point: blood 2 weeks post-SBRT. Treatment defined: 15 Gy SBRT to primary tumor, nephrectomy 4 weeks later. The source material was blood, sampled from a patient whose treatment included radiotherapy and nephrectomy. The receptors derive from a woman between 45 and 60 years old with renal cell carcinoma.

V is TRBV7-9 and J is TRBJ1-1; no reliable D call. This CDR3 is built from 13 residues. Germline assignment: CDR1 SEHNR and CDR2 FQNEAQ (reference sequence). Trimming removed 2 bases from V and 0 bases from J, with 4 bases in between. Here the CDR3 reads CASSLQLNTEAFF. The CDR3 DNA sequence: TGTGCCAGCAGCTTACAGTTGAACACTGAAGCTTTCTTT.

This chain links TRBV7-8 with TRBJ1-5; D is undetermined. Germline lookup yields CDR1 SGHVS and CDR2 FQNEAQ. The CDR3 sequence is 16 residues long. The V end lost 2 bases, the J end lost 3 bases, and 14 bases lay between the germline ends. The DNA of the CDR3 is TGTGCCAGCAGCTTACTTTACACCACAGACAATCAGCCCCAGCATTTT. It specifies CASSLLYTTDNQPQHF.

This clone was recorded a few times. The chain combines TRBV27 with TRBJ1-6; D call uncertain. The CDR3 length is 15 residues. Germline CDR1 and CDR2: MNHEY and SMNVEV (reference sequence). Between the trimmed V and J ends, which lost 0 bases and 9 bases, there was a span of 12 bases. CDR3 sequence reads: CASSLSPMGFSPLHF. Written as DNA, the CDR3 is TGTGCCAGCAGTTTATCCCCTATGGGGTTTTCACCCCTCCACTTT.

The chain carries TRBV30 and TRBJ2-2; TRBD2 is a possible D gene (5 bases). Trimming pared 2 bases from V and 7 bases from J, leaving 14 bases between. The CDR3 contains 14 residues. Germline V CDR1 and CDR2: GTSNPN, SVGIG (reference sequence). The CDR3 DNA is TGTGCCTGGAGTCTAGGAGGAGTTGGCGGGGAGCTGTTTTTT. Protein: CAWSLGGVGGELFF.

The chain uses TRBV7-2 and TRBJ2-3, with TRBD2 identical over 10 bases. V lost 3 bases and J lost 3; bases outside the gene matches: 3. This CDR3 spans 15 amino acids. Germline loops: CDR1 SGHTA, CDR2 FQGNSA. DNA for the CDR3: TGTGCCAGCAGCTTCCAGGGACTAGCGACAGATACGCAGTATTTT. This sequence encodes CASSFQGLATDTQYF.

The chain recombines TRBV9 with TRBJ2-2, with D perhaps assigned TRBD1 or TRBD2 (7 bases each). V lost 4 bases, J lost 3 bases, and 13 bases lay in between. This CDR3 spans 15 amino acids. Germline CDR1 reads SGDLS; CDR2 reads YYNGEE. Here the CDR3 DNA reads TGTGCCAGCAGCCCCCAGGGGGGGGACACCGGGGAGCTGTTTTTT. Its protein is CASSPQGGDTGELFF.

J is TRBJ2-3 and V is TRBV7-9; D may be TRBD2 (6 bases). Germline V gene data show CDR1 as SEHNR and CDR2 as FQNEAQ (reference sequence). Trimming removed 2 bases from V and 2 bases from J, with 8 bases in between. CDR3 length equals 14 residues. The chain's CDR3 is CASSLLADTDTQYF. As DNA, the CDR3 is TGTGCCAGCAGCTTATTAGCGGACACAGATACGCAGTATTTT.

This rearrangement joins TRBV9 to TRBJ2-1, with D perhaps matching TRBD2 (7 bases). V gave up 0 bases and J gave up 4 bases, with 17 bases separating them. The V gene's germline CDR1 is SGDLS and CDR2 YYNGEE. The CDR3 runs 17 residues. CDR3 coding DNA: TGTGCCAGCAGCGTAGGAATAACGGGGGGCTCGTACAATGAGCAGTTCTTC. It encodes CASSVGITGGSYNEQFF.

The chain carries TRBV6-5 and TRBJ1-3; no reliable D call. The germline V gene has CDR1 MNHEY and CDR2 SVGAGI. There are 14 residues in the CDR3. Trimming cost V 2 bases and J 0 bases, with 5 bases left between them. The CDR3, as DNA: TGTGCCAGCAGTTACGGTCTCTCTGGAAACACCATATATTTT. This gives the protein CASSYGLSGNTIYF.

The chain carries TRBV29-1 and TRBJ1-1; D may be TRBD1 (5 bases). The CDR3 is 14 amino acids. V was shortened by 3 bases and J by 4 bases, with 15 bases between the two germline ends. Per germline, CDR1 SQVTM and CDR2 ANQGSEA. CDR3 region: CSVDAGRGSTEAFF. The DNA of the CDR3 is TGCAGCGTTGATGCGGGTCGGGGGAGCACTGAAGCTTTCTTT.

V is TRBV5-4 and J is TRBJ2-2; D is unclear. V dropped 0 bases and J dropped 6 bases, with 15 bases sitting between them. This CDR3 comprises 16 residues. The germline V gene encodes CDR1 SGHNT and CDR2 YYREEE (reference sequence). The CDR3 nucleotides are TGTGCCAGCAGCTTGGGGTTGCAGACCCAATCCGGGGAGCTGTTTTTT. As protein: CASSLGLQTQSGELFF.

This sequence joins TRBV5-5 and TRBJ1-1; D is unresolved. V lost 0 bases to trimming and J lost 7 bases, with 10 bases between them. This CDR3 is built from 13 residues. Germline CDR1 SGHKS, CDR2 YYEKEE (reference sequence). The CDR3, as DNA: TGTGCCAGCAGCTTGGGGCGGCAGGATGAAGCTTTCTTT. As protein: CASSLGRQDEAFF.

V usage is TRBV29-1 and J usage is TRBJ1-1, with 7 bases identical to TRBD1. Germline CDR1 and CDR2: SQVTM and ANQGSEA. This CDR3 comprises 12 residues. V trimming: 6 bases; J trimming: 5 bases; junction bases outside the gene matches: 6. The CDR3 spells CSVQGIGTEAFF. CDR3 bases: TGCAGCGTACAGGGGATTGGGACTGAAGCTTTCTTT.

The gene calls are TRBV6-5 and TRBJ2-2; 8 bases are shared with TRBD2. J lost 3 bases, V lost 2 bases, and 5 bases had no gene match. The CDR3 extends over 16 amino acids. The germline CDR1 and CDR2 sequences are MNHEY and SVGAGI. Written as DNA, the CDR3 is TGTGCCAGCAGTTACCGGGGGGGGCCTTACACCGGGGAGCTGTTTTTT. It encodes CASSYRGGPYTGELFF.

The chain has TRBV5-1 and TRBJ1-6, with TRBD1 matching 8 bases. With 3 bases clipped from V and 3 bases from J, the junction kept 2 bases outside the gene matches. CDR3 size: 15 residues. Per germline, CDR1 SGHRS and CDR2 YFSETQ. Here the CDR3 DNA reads TGCGCCAGCAGCTCCGGACAGGGCTATAATTCACCCCTCCACTTT. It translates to CASSSGQGYNSPLHF.

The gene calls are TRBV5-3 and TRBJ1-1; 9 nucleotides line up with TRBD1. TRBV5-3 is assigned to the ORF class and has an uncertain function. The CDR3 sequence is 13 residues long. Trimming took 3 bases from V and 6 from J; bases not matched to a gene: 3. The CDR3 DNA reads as TGTGCCAGAAGCTCCCGGGACAGGGCTGAAGCTTTCTTT. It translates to CARSSRDRAEAFF.

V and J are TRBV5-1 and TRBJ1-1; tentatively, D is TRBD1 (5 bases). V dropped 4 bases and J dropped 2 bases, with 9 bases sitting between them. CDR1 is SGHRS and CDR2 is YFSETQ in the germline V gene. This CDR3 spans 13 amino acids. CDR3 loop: CASSLDSNTEAFF. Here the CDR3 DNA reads TGCGCCAGCAGCCTAGACAGTAACACTGAAGCTTTCTTT.

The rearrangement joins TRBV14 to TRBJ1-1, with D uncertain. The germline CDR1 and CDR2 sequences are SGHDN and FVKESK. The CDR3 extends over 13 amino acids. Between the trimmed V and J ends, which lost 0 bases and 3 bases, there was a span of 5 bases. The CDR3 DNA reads TGTGCCAGCAGCCAAGATTTGGACACTGAAGCTTTCTTT. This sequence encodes CASSQDLDTEAFF.

CDR3 region: CASSRDSPYEQYF. DNA of the CDR3: TGTGCCAGCTCGAGGGACAGCCCATACGAGCAGTACTTC. The rearrangement links TRBV18 to TRBJ2-7; 7 positions agree with TRBD1. This CDR3 has 13 residues. J was trimmed by 4 bases and V by 6 bases; bases with no gene match: 6. Germline V CDR1 and CDR2: KGHSH, LQKENI.

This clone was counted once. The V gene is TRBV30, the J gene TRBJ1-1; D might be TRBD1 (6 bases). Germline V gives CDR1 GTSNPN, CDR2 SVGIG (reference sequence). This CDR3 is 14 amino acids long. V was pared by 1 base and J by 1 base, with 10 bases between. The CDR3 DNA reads TGTGCCTGGAGTGGGACAGTCGGGAACACTGAAGCTTTCTTT. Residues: CAWSGTVGNTEAFF. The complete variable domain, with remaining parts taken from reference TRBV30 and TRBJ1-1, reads SQTIHQWPATLVQPVGSPLSLECTVEGTSNPNLYWYRQAAGRGLQLLFYSVGIGQISSEVPQNLSASRPQDRQFILSSKKLLLSDSGFYLCAWSGTVGNTEAFFGQGTRLTVV.

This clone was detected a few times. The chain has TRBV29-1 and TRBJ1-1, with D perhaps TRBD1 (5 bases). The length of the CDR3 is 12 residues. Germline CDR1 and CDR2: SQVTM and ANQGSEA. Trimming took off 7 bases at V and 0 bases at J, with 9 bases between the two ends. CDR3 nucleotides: TGCAGCGGAGAAGGGGTGAACACTGAAGCTTTCTTT. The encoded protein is CSGEGVNTEAFF.

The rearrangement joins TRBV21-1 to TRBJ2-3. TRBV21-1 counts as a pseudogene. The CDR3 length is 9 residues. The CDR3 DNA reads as TGTGCCAGGGTGGATACGCAGTATTTT. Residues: CARVDTQYF.

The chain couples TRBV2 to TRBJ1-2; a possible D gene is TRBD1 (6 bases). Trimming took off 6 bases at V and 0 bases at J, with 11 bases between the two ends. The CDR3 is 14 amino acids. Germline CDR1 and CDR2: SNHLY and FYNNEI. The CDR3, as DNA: TGTGCCAGCAGCGGACAGTTGGCTAACTATGGCTACACCTTC. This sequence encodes CASSGQLANYGYTF. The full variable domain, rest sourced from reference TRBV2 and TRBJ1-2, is EPEVTQTPSHQVTQMGQEVILRCVPISNHLYFYWYRQILGQKVEFLVSFYNNEISEKSEIFDDQFSVERPDGSNFTLKIRSTKLEDSAMYFCASSGQLANYGYTFGSGTRLTVV.

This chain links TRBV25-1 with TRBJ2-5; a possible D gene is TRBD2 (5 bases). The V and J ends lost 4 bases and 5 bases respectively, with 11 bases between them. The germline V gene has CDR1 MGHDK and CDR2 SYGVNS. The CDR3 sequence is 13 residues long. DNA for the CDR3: TGTGCCAGCAGTGCCCCGGGGATGGAGACCCAGTACTTC. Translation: CASSAPGMETQYF.

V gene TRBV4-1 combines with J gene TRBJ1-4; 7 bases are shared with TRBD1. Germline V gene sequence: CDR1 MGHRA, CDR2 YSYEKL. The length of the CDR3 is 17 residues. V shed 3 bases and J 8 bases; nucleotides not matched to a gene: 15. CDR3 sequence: CASSHLRQGPTREKLFF. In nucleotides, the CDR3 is TGCGCCAGCAGCCATCTCAGACAGGGCCCGACGAGAGAAAAACTGTTTTTT.

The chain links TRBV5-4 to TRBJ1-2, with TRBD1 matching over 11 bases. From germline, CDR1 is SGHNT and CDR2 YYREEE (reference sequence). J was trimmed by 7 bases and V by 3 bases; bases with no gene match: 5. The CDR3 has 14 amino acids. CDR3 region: CASSWAGTGGGYTF. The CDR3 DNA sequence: TGTGCCAGCAGCTGGGCAGGGACAGGGGGTGGCTACACCTTC.

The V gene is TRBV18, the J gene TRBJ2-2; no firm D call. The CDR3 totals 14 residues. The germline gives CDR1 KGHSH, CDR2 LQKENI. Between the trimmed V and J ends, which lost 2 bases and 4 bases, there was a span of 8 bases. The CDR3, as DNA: TGTGCCAGCTCACCAACAGTTGGCACCGGGGAGCTGTTTTTT. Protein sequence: CASSPTVGTGELFF. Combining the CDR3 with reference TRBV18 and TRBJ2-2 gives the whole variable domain NAGVMQNPRHLVRRRGQEARLRCSPMKGHSHVYWYRQLPEEGLKFMVYLQKENIIDESGMPKERFSAEFPKEGPSILRIQQVVRGDSAAYFCASSPTVGTGELFFGEGSRLTVL.

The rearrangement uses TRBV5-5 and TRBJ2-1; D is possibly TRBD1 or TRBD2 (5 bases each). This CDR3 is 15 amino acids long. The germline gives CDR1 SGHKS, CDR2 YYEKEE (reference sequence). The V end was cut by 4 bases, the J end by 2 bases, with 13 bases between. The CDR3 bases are TGTGCCAGCAGCGGGGGAACGGGGCCCTACAATGAGCAGTTCTTC. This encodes CASSGGTGPYNEQFF.

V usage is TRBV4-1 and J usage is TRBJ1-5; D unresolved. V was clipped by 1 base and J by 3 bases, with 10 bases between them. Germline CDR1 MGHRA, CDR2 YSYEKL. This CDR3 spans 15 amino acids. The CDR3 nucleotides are TGCGCCAGCAGCCAAGTTGCAGTGCTCAATCAGCCCCAGCATTTT. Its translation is CASSQVAVLNQPQHF.

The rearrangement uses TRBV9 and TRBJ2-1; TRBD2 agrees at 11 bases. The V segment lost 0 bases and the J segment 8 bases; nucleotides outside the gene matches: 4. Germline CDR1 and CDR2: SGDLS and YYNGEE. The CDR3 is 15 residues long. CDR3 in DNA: TGTGCCAGCAGCGTAGATAGCGGGGGGGCCTATGAGCAGTTCTTC. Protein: CASSVDSGGAYEQFF.